This T cell receptor (beta chain) originates from a study of PD-1 blockade in classical Hodgkin lymphoma. On the study more broadly: Patients got intravenous nivolumab 3 mg/kg every 2 weeks.

Note on this clone: Its antigen is undetermined.

Stated time point: cycle 4 day 1 (C4D1), after more than five weeks of nivolumab. In every patient, relapse followed autologous stem cell transplantation, while exposure to brentuximab vedotin differed. Repertoires were generated with immunoSEQ multiplex PCR, while TCRdb's copy carries only in-frame clones and drops some. Of about 41,000 clones listed, approximately 67% are singletons. Study results and limitations: Although disease activity or prior therapy may be involved, causes of the repertoire differences remain undefined. CD8+ TCR diversity did not rise significantly by C4D1, unlike CD4+. Reported baseline diversity: healthy donors highest, relapsed/refractory patients lowest.

Sequences were derived from peripheral blood mononuclear cells (PBMCs), sampled before the fourth cycle of nivolumab. The origin of this receptor is a human donor with classical Hodgkin lymphoma.

The CDR3: CTSTDRDPRGYTF. CDR3 sequence (DNA): TGCACCAGCACGGACAGGGACCCCCGTGGCTACACCTTC. This rearrangement joins TRBV1 to TRBJ1-2; TRBD1, the table's D call, lacks a check against the DNA. TRBV1 counts as a pseudogene. The CDR3 runs to 13 residues.